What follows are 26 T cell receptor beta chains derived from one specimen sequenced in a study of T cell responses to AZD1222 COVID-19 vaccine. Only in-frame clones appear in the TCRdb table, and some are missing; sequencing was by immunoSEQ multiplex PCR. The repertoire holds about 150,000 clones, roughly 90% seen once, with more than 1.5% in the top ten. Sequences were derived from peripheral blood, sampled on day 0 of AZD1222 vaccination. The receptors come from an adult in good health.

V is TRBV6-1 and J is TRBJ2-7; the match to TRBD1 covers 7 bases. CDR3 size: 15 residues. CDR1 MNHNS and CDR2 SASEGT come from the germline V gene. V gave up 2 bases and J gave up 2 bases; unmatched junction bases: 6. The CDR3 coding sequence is TGTGCCAGCAGTGAACATCGTCAGGGGGCCTACGAGCAGTACTTC. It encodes CASSEHRQGAYEQYF.

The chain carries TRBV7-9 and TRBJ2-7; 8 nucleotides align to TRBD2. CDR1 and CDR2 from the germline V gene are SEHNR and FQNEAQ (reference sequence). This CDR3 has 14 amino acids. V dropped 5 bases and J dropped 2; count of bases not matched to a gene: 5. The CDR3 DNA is TGTGCCAGCAGCGTGAGCGGGGGAACCTACGAGCAGTACTTC. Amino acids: CASSVSGGTYEQYF.

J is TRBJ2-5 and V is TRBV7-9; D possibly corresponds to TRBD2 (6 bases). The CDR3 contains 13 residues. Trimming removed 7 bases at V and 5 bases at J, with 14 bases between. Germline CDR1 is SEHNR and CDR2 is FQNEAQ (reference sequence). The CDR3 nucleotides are TGTGCCAGCACCCTACTGGGGGGTGAGACCCAGTACTTC. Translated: CASTLLGGETQYF.

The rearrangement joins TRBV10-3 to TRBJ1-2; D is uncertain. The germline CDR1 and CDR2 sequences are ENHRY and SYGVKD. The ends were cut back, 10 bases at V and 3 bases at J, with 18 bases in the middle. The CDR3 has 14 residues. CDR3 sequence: CASRPGGSDYGYTF. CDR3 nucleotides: TGTGCCAGCCGCCCTGGCGGGTCAGACTATGGCTACACCTTC.

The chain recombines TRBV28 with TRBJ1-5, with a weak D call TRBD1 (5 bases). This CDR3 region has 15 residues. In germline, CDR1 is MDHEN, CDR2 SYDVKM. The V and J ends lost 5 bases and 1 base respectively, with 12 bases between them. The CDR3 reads CASSNTGLSNQPQHF. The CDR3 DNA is TGTGCCAGCAGTAATACAGGATTGAGCAATCAGCCCCAGCATTTT.

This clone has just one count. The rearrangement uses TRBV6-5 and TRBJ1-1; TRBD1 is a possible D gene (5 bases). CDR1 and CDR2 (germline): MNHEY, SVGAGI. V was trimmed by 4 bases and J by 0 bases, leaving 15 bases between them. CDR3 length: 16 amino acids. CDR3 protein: CASSSTFRVLNTEAFF. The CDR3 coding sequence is TGTGCCAGCAGTTCGACATTCAGGGTGCTGAACACTGAAGCTTTCTTT.

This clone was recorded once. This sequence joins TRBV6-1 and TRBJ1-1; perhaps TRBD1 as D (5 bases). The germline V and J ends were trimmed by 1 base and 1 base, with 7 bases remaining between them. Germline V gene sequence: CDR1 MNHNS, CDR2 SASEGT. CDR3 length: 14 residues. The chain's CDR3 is CASSEVGGNTEAFF. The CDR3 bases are TGTGCCAGCAGTGAAGTGGGGGGGAACACTGAAGCTTTCTTT.

The CDR3 loop reads CASSLEEYNEQFF. The CDR3 DNA follows: TGTGCCAGCAGTTTAGAGGAATACAATGAGCAGTTCTTC. The chain carries TRBV12-3 or TRBV12-4 and TRBJ2-1; unclear D gene. The CDR3 loop spans 13 amino acids. The V gene lost 1 base and the J gene lost 4 bases, with 5 bases spanning the gap.

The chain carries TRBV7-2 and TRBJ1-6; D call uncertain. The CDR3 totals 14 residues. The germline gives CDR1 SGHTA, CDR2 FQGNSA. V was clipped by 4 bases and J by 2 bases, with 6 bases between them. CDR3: CASSSQTYNSPLHF. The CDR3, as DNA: TGTGCCAGCAGCTCGCAGACCTATAATTCACCCCTCCACTTT.

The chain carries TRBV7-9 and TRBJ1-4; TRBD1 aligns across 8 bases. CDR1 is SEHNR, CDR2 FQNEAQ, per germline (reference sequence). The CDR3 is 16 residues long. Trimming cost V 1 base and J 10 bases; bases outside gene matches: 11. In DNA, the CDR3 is TGTGCCAGCAGCTTAGTGGGGGGACAGGTTATCGGAAAACTGTTTTTT. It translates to CASSLVGGQVIGKLFF.

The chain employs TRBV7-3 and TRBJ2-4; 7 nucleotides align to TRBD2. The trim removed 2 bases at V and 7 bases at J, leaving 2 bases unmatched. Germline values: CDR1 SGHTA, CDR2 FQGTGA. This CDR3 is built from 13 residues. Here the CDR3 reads CASSLEGGNIQYF. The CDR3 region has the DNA TGTGCCAGCAGCTTAGAGGGAGGGAACATTCAGTACTTC.

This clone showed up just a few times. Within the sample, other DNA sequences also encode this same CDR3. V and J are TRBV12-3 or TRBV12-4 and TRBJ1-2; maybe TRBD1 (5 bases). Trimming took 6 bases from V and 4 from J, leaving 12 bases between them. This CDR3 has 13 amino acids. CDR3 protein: CASSLGLRYGYTF. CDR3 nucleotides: TGTGCCAGCAGCCTGGGGCTTCGCTATGGCTACACCTTC.

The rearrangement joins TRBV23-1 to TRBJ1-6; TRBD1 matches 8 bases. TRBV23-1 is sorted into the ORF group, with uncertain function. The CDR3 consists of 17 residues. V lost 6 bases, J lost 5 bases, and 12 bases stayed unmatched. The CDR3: CASRRTDRGPHNSPLHF. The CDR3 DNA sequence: TGCGCCAGCAGACGCACCGACAGGGGCCCTCATAATTCACCCCTCCACTTT.

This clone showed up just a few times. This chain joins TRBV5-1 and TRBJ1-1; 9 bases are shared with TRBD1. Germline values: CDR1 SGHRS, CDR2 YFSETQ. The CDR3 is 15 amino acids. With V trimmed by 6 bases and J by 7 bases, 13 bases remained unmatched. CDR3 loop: CASNSGGTGSGEAFF. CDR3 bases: TGCGCCAGCAACTCTGGCGGGACAGGGTCCGGTGAAGCTTTCTTT.

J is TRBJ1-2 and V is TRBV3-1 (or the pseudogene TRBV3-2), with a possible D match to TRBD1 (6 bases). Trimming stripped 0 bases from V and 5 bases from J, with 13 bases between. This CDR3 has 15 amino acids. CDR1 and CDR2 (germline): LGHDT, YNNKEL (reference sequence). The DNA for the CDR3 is TGTGCCAGCAGCCAAGAGAGGTACAGGGTGTATGGCTACACCTTC. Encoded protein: CASSQERYRVYGYTF.

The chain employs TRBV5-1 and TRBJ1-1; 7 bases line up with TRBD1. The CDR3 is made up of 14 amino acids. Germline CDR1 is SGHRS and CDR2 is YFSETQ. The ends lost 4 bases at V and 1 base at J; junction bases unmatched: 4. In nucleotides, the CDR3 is TGCGCCAGCAGCCTAGGGGGCGCGAACACTGAAGCTTTCTTT. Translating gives CASSLGGANTEAFF.

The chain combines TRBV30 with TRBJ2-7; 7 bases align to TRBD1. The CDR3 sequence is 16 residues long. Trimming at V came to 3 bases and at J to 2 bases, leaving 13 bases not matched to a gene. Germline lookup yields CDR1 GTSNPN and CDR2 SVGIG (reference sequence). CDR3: CAWSRLSDRYAYEQYF. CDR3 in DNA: TGTGCCTGGAGCAGGTTATCGGACAGGTATGCCTACGAGCAGTACTTC. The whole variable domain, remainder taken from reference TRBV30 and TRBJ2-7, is SQTIHQWPATLVQPVGSPLSLECTVEGTSNPNLYWYRQAAGRGLQLLFYSVGIGQISSEVPQNLSASRPQDRQFILSSKKLLLSDSGFYLCAWSRLSDRYAYEQYFGPGTRLTVT.

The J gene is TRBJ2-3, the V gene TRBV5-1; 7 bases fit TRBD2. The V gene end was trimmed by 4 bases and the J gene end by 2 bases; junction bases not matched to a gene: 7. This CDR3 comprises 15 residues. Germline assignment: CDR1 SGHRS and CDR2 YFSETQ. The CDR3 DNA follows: TGCGCCAGCAGCAACAGCGGGGCGGTCACAGATACGCAGTATTTT. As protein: CASSNSGAVTDTQYF.

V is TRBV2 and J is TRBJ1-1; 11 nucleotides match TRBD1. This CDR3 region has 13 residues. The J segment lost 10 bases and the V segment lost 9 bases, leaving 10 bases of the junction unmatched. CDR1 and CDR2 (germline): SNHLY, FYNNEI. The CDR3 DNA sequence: TGTGCCAGTCATCCGGACAGGGGGCACGGAGCTTTCTTT. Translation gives CASHPDRGHGAFF.

Here the CDR3 DNA reads TGTGCCAGCAGCCAAGATTGGGGGTCAAGCACAGATACGCAGTATTTT. Its protein product is CASSQDWGSSTDTQYF. The rearrangement links TRBV4-2 to TRBJ2-3, with D perhaps TRBD1 or TRBD2 (5 bases each). The CDR3 length is 16 residues. Germline CDR1 and CDR2: LGHNA and YNFKEQ. Deletions cut 0 bases from V and 0 bases from J, with 10 bases between.

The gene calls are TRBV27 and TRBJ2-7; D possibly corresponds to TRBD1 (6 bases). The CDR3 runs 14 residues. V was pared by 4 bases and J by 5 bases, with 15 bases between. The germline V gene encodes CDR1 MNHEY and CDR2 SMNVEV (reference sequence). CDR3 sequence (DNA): TGTGCCAGCAGTTCCCACACAAACAGGGACGAGCAGTACTTC. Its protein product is CASSSHTNRDEQYF.

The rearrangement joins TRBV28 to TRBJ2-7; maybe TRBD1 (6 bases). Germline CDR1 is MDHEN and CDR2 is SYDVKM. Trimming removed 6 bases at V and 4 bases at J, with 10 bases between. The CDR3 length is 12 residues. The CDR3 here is CASRSTGYEQYF. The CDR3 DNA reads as TGTGCCAGCAGATCGACAGGATACGAGCAGTACTTC.

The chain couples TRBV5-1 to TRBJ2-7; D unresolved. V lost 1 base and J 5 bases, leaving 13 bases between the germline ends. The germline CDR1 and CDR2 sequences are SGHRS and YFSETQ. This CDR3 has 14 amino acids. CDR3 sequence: CASSLTVTPNEQYF. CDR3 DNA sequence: TGCGCCAGCAGCTTGACAGTTACACCCAACGAGCAGTACTTC. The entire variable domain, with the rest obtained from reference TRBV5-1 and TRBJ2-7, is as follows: KAGVTQTPRYLIKTRGQQVTLSCSPISGHRSVSWYQQTPGQGLQFLFEYFSETQRNKGNFPGRFSGRQFSNSRSEMNVSTLELGDSALYLCASSLTVTPNEQYFGPGTRLTVT.

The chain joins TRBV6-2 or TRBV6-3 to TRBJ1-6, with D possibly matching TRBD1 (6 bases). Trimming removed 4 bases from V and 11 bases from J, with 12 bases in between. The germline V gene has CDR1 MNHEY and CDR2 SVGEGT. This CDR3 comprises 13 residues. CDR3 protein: CASSFAGAAPLHF. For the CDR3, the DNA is TGTGCCAGCAGTTTCGCGGGGGCGGCACCCCTCCACTTT.

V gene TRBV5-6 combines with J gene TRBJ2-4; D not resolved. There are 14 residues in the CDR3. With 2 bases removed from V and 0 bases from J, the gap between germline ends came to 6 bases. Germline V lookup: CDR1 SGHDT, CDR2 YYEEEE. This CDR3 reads CASSFRLAKNIQYF. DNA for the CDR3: TGTGCCAGCAGCTTCCGATTAGCCAAAAACATTCAGTACTTC.

The CDR3 DNA sequence: TGTGCCAGCAGCTTGGGACCCCGTACCGCGAGCGAGCAGTACTTC. It translates to CASSLGPRTASEQYF. The chain joins TRBV5-6 to TRBJ2-7; D is ambiguous. Germline-derived CDR1 and CDR2 are SGHDT and YYEEEE. The germline V and J ends were trimmed by 0 bases and 6 bases, with 16 bases remaining between them. This CDR3 has 15 residues. The variable domain in full, with the rest retrieved from reference TRBV5-6 and TRBJ2-7, is DAGVTQSPTHLIKTRGQQVTLRCSPKSGHDTVSWYQQALGQGPQFIFQYYEEEERQRGNFPDRFSGHQFPNYSSELNVNALLLGDSALYLCASSLGPRTASEQYFGPGTRLTVT.